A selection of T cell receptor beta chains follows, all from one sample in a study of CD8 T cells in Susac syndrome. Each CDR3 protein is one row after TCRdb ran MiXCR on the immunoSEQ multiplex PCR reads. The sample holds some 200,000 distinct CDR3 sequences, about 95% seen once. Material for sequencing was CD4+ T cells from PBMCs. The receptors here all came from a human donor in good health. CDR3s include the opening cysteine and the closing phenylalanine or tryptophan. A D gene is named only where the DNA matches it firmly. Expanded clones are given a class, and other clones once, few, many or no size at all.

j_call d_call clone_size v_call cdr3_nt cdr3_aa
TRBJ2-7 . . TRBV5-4 TGTGCCAGCAGCTTGGACGCGGGGGCCCACGAGCAGTACTTC CASSLDAGAHEQYF
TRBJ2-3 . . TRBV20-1 TGCAGTGCTAGGCTAGAAACAGATACGCAGTATTTT CSARLETDTQYF
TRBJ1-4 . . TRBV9 TGTGCCAGCAGCGGGGGCCTTCTTAGCACGGGAGAAAAACTGTTTTTT CASSGGLLSTGEKLFF
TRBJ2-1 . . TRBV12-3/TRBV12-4 TGTGCCAGCAGGACACTTACAGGGTATCAAGATGAGCAGTTCTTC CASRTLTGYQDEQFF
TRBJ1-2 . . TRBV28 TGTGCCAGCAGTTCCCACGCTTCTGTCGGTAAATTCTATGGCTACACCTTC CASSSHASVGKFYGYTF
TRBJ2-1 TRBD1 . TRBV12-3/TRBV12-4 TGTGCCAGCAGCTACGGGACAGGGGGTAACAATGAGCAGTTCTTC CASSYGTGGNNEQFF
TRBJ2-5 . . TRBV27 TGTGCCAGCAGTACCAAGTGGGGGGGGGCACGCGAGACCCAGTACTTC CASSTKWGGARETQYF
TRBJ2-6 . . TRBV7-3 TGTGCCAGCAGCTCCAATCGAGGTTCTGGGGCCAACGTCCTGACTTTC CASSSNRGSGANVLTF
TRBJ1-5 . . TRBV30 TGTGCCTGGAGTGTCTCGGGGCACAATCAGCCCCAGCATTTT CAWSVSGHNQPQHF
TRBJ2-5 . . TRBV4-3 TGCGCCAGCAGCCAACGGACCGGAGAGACCCAGTACTTC CASSQRTGETQYF
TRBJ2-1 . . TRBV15 TGTGCCACCAGCAAAGTGGAGCAGTTCTTC CATSKVEQFF
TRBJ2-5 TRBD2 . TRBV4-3 TGCGCCAGCAGCCAAGATCTAAGCGGGAGGGCCGGGGAGACCCAGTACTTC CASSQDLSGRAGETQYF
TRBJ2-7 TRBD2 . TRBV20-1 TGCAGTGCTAAGACTAGCGGGAGGTACGAGCAGTACTTC CSAKTSGRYEQYF
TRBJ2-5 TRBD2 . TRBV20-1 TGCAGTGCTAGTATGAGCGGGAGGGCCGTAGAGACCCAGTACTTC CSASMSGRAVETQYF
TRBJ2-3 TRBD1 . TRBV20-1 TGCAGTGCCACGGACAGGGTAATGGAAGATACGCAGTATTTT CSATDRVMEDTQYF
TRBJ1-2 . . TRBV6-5 TGTGCCAGCACGCAGGGTTTTGGCTACACCTTC CASTQGFGYTF
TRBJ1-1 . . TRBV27 TGTGCCAGCAGTCCAGGGAGGGTTCGGAACACTGAAGCTTTCTTT CASSPGRVRNTEAFF
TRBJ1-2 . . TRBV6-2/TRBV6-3 TGTGCCAGCAGTTACTCAGTCTCCACCGGGGCGCAGGATGGCTACACCTTC CASSYSVSTGAQDGYTF
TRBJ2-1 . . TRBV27 TGTGCCAGCAGTTGGAGGCGGGTTGTTTACAATGAGCAGTTCTTC CASSWRRVVYNEQFF
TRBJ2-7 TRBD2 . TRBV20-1 TGCAGTGCTAGAGGGCCGGGCAGGACTAGCTACGAGCAGTACTTC CSARGPGRTSYEQYF
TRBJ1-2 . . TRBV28 TGTGCCAGCAATTGGGGCTACTATGGCTACACCTTC CASNWGYYGYTF
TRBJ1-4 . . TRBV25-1 TGTGCCAGCAGTGAGGGGGCGCGGGAAAAACTGTTTTTT CASSEGAREKLFF
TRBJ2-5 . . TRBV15 TGTGCCACCAGCAGAGATTGGGGCTTGGAGACCCAGTACTTC CATSRDWGLETQYF
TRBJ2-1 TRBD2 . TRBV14 TGTGCCAGCAGCCAAGTGATAGGGCTAGCGGGCCCTTTCTCCTACAATGAGCAGTTCTTC CASSQVIGLAGPFSYNEQFF
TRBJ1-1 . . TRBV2 TGTGCCAGCAGTTACGACAGCACTGAAGCTTTCTTT CASSYDSTEAFF
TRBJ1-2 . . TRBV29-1 TGCAGCGTTGGGCAGTTAACCTCCTATGGCTACACCTTC CSVGQLTSYGYTF
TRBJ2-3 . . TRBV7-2 TGTGCCAGCAGCTCCTCGCGGCCGGCGGGATTACCTTTT CASSSSRPAGLPF
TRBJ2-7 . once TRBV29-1 TGCAGCGTGGAACACCTAGCCGACGAGCAGTACTTC CSVEHLADEQYF
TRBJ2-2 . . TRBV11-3 TGTGCCAGCAGCTCCGGGAGTAACACCGGGGAGCTGTTTTTT CASSSGSNTGELFF